This TCR beta chain originates from a study of T cell responses to AZD1222 COVID-19 vaccine. Whole-study results and caveats: A rise in Spike-specific TCR breadth and depth followed two AZD1222 doses. Donors skewed white British and female; clonal diversity was possibly underestimated.

CDR1 and CDR2 (germline): LGHNA, YNFKEQ. This CDR3 region has 14 residues. Trimming at V came to 3 bases and at J to 4 bases, leaving 3 bases not matched to a gene. Remarks on this clone: Its matching antigen is unknown.

Profiling relied on immunoSEQ multiplex PCR, and the TCRdb table lists in-frame clones only, not all of them. The sample carries about 110,000 clones, approximately 90% recorded once. The clonotype originates from an adult in good health. The rearrangement joins TRBV4-2 to TRBJ2-7; TRBD2 matches 10 bases. The source was peripheral blood, collected on day 0 of AZD1222 vaccination. CDR3 region: CASSQSGGGYEQYF. The CDR3 nucleotides read TGTGCCAGCAGCCAGAGCGGGGGGGGTTACGAGCAGTACTTC.